This T cell receptor beta chain originates from a study of CD8 T cells in Susac syndrome. Study background: Over 5 sequenced Susac syndrome patients had clinically active disease, while eight were in remission. Patients with Susac syndrome were therapy-naive, on corticosteroids, or on intravenous immunoglobulin alone at blood draw.

Reverse transcription used roughly 0.45 to 1 ug RNA and random hexamers. Across 54 Vbeta and 13 Jbeta, immunoSEQ multiplex PCR amplified TCR beta CDR3. TCRdb passed the immunoSEQ multiplex PCR reads through MiXCR, listing each CDR3 protein once. Of about 180,000 distinct CDR3 sequences in the sample, about 95% are singletons; the top ten hold 0.099%. Through negative isolation, CD4+ and CD8+ T cells were obtained, while TEMRA cells were enriched using FACS. The TCR sequence derives from a human donor with Susac syndrome. Material for sequencing was CD4+ T cells from PBMCs.

This chain's CDR3 is CSARDLGTGNSPLHF. As DNA, the CDR3 is TGCAGTGCTAGAGATCTGGGGACTGGTAATTCACCCCTCCACTTT. This rearrangement joins TRBV20-1 to TRBJ1-6; the D gene is possibly TRBD1 (5 bases). V was cut by 0 bases and J by 6 bases, with 12 bases left in between. This CDR3 has 15 residues. In germline, CDR1 is DFQATT, CDR2 SNEGSKA (reference sequence).